The source of this T cell receptor beta chain is a study of T-cell reconstitution after alpha-beta-depleted transplantation in children. Study findings and constraints: As was reported, about two months after transplant, alpha-beta T cells came from several hundred expanded graft clones. T-cell numbers and diversity, one year after transplant, stemmed largely from T cells that were newly produced. There were some patients whose high TCRbeta diversity at day 60 came from surviving recipient T cells and thymic progenitors.

V dropped 6 bases and J dropped 5 bases, with 17 bases sitting between them. The germline V gene has CDR1 MNHNS and CDR2 SASEGT. CDR3 size: 15 residues. Concerning this clonotype itself: The antigen is undetermined.

A TCRbeta library incorporating unique molecular identifiers was prepared. TCRdb recomputed calls from the PCR reads with MiXCR, one row per CDR3 protein. This sample has a few hundred thousand distinct CDR3 sequences, with 25% to 30% found just once. The origin of this receptor is a boy in the first two years of life with Wiskott-Aldrich syndrome, due to receive a stem cell transplant. The sequenced sample was PBMCs, obtained before TCRalphabeta/CD19-depleted stem cell transplant. This chain links TRBV6-1 with TRBJ2-1; D uncertain. The CDR3 nucleotides are TGTGCCAGCAGGACCCAGTGGTTCTCGCACAATGAGCAGTTCTTC. This gives the protein CASRTQWFSHNEQFF.